This T cell receptor beta chain was sequenced for a study of blood T cell repertoires in COVID-19. In the study overall: From T cells, B-cell-depleted T cells, or PBMCs came the material, which was cDNA or gDNA.

Germline V gene lookup returns CDR1 LNHDA and CDR2 SQIVND (reference sequence). This CDR3 has 14 amino acids. V dropped 5 bases and J dropped 3 bases, with 13 bases sitting between them. The authors' processing: From reference gene primer amplification, estimates of nucleated cell counts were derived. Assay used: immunoSEQ multiplex PCR; TCRdb lists only in-frame clones, some missing. That table gives V, J and clone size, and the DNA gave D and trimming. The sample holds 43,000 or so clones, about 89% seen once. Sequencing was performed on peripheral blood. The chain recombines TRBV19 with TRBJ1-2, with a tentative D call TRBD1 (6 bases). This clonotype was sampled from a man aged 55 to 70 with active or convalescent COVID-19. This chain's CDR3 is CASSVSGTHYGYTF. DNA for the CDR3: TGTGCCAGTAGTGTCTCCGGGACACACTATGGCTACACCTTC.